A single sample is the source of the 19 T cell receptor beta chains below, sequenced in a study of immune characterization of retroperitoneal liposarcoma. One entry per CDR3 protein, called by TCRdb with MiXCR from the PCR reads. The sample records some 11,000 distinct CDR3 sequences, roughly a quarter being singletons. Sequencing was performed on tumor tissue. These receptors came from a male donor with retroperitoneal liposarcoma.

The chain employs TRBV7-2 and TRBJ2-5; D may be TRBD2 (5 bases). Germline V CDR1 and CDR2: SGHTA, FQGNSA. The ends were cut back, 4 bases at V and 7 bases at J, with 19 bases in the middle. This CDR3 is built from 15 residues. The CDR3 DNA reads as TGTGCCAGCAGCTCGGGGAGTAACTCCTATGGGACCCAGTACTTC. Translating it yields CASSSGSNSYGTQYF.

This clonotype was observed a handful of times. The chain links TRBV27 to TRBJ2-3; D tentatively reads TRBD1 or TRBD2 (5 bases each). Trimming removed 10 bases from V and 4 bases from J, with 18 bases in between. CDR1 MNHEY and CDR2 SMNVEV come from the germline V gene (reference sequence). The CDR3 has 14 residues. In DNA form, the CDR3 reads TGTGCCATCCGACGGGCTGGGGACGCAGATACGCAGTATTTT. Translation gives CAIRRAGDADTQYF.

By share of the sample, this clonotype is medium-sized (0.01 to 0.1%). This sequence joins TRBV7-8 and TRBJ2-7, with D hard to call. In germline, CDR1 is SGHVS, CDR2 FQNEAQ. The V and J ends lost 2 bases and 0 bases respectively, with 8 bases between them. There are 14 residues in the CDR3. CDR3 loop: CASSLQSRSYEQYF. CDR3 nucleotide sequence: TGTGCCAGCAGCTTACAGAGCCGCTCCTACGAGCAGTACTTC. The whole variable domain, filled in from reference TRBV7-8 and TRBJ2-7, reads GAGVSQSPRYKVAKRGQDVALRCDPISGHVSLFWYQQALGQGPEFLTYFQNEAQLDKSGLPSDRFFAERPEGSVSTLKIQRTQQEDSAVYLCASSLQSRSYEQYFGPGTRLTVT.

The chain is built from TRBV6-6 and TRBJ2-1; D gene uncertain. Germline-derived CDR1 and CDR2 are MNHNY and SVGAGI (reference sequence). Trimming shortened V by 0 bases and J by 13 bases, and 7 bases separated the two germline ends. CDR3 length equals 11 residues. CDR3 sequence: CASSYSGIQFF. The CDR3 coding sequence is TGTGCCAGCAGTTACTCGGGCATTCAGTTCTTC.

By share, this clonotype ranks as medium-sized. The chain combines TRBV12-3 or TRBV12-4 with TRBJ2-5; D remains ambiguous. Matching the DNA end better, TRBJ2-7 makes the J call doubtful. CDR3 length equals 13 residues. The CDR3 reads CASSLANPGEQYF. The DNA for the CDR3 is TGTGCCAGCAGTTTAGCCAATCCAGGCGAGCAGTACTTC.

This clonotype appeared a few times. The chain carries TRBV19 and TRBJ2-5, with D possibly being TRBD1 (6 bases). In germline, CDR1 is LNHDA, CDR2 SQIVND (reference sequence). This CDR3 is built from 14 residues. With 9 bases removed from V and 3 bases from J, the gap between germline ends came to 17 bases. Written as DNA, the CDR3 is TGTGCCAGCAGCCCGGACAGATTGAAAGAGACCCAGTACTTC. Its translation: CASSPDRLKETQYF.

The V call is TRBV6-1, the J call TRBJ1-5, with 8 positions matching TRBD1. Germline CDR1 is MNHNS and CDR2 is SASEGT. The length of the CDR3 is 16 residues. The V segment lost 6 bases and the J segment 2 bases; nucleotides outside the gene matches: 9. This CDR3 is CASSKSTGAGNQPQHF. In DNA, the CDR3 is TGTGCCAGCAGCAAATCGACAGGGGCTGGCAATCAGCCCCAGCATTTT.

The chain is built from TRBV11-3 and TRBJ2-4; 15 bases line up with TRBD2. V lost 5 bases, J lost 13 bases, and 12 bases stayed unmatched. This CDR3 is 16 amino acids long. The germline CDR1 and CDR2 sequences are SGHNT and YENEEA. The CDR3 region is CASSPFGLAGGNEQYF. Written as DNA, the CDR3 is TGTGCCAGCAGCCCATTCGGACTAGCGGGAGGGAATGAGCAGTACTTC. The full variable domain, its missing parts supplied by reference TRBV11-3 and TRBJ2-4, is EAGVVQSPRYKIIEKKQPVAFWCNPISGHNTLYWYLQNLGQGPELLIRYENEEAVDDSQLPKDRFSAERLKGVDSTLKIQPAELGDSAVYLCASSPFGLAGGNEQYFGAGTRLSVL.

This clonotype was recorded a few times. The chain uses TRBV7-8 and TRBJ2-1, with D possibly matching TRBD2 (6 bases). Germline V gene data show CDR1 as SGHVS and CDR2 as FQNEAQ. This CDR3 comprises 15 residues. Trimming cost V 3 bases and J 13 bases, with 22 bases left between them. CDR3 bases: TGTGCCAGCAGCTTGATTGGGGGGAGCCGGGAGACCCAGTTCTTC. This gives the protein CASSLIGGSRETQFF.

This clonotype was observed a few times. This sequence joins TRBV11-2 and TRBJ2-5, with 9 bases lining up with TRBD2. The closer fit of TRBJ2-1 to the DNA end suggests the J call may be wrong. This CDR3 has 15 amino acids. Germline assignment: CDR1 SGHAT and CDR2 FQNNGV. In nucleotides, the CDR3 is TGTGCCAGCAGCTTACTAGCGGGGCCCCAAGAGACCCAGTTCTTC. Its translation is CASSLLAGPQETQFF.

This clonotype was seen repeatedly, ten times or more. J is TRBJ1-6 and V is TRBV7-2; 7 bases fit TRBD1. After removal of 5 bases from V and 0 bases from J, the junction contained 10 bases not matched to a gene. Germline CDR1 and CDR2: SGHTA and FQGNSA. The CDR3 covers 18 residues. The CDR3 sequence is CASSVGQLTSSYNSPLHF. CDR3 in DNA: TGTGCCAGCAGCGTGGGACAGTTGACGAGCTCCTATAATTCACCCCTCCACTTT.

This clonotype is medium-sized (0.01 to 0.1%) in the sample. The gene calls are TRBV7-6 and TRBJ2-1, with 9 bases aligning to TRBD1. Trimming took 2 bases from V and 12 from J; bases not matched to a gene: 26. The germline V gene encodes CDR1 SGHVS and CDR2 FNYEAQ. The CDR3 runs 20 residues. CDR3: CASSLQPGTGTTGTQLVQFF. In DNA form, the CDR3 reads TGTGCCAGCAGCTTACAGCCCGGGACAGGGACTACCGGGACGCAGTTGGTGCAGTTCTTC.

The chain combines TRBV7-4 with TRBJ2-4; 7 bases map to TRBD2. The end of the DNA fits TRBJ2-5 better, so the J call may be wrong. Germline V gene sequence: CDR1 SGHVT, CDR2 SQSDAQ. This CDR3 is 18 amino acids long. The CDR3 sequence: CASSLMRGGGLGQETQYF. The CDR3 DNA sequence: TGTGCCAGCAGCTTAATGCGTGGGGGGGGTTTGGGCCAAGAGACCCAGTACTTC.

CDR3 bases: TGTGCCAGCAGCTTAGACAGGGGAGCATACGAGCAGTACTTC. Its protein product is CASSLDRGAYEQYF. This chain connects TRBV7-2 to TRBJ2-4, with 7 bases matching TRBD1. The end of the DNA aligns better with TRBJ2-7, so the J call may be wrong. The CDR3 has 14 residues. Germline V gene data show CDR1 as SGHTA and CDR2 as FQGNSA.

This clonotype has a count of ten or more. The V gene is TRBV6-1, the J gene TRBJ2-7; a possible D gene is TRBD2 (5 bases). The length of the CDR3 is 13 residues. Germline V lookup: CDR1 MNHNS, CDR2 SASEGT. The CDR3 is CASAEGSSYEQYF. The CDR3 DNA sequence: TGTGCTTCCGCCGAGGGCAGCTCCTACGAGCAGTACTTC.

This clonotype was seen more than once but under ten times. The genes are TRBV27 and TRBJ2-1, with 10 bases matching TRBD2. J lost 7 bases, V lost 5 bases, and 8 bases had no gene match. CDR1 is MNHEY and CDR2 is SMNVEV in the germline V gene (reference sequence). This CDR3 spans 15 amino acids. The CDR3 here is CASSQTSGALNEQFF. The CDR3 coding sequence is TGTGCCAGCAGTCAAACTAGCGGGGCTTTAAATGAGCAGTTCTTC.

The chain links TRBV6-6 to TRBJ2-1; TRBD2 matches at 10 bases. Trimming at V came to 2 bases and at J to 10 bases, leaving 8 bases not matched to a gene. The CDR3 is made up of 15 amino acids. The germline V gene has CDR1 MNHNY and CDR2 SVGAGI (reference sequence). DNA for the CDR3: TGTGCCAGCAGTTACGGGCCTAGCGGGAGCTACGAGCAGTTCTTC. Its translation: CASSYGPSGSYEQFF.

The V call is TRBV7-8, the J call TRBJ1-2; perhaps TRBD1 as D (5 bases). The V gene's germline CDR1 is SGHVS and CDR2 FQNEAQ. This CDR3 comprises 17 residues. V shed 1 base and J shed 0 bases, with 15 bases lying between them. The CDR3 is CASSLGVVGAPNYGYTF. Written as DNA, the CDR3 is TGTGCCAGCAGCTTAGGGGTCGTTGGGGCACCTAACTATGGCTACACCTTC.

The CDR3 DNA sequence: TGCGCCAGCAGCCAACGGGACAGGGCACAAGAGACCCAGTACTTC. Translated: CASSQRDRAQETQYF. The rearrangement uses TRBV4-1 and TRBJ2-4, with 9 bases aligning to TRBD1. The J call could be wrong; TRBJ2-5 is a better fit for the DNA end. Germline-derived CDR1 and CDR2 are MGHRA and YSYEKL. This CDR3 region has 15 residues.